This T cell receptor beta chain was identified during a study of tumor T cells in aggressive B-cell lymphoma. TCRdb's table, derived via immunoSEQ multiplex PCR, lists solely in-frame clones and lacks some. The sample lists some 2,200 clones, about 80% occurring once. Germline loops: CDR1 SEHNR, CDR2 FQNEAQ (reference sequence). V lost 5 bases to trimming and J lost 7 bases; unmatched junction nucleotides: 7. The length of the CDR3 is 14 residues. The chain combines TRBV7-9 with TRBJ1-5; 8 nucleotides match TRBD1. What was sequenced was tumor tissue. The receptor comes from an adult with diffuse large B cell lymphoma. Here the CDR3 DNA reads TGTGCCAGCAGCCGGACAGGGAAGGGACAGCCCCAGCATTTT. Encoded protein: CASSRTGKGQPQHF.